The sequence of this T cell receptor beta chain was determined in a study of cytomegalovirus exposure and HLA in healthy donors. Repertoires were generated with immunoSEQ multiplex PCR, while TCRdb's copy carries only in-frame clones and drops some. The sample holds some 130,000 clones; 80% to 90% are singletons and the top ten take under 1.5%. This CDR3 is built from 15 residues. Germline CDR1 is SQVTM and CDR2 is ANQGSEA. V gave up 4 bases and J gave up 6 bases, with 22 bases separating them. The origin of this receptor is a woman younger than 45 in good health and CMV-seronegative. The sample consisted of PBMCs. The chain employs TRBV29-1 and TRBJ2-7; D might be TRBD2 (5 bases). CDR3 amino acids: CSVGRTGISGGEQYF. The CDR3 nucleotides read TGCAGCGTTGGGAGGACGGGGATTTCGGGTGGCGAGCAGTACTTC.